This TCR beta chain was sequenced for a study of T-cell reconstitution after alpha-beta-depleted transplantation in children. At least ten counts were recorded for this clonotype. What it recognizes is unknown. Whole-study results and caveats: After one year, T-cell counts and TCRbeta diversity mostly came from new T cells. Where some patients showed high TCRbeta diversity at day 60, it came from recipient T cells and thymic progenitors that had survived. Expanded graft clones, several hundred of them, were reportedly the source of alpha-beta T cells about two months after transplant.

Library preparation (for TCRbeta) was performed with unique molecular identifiers. TCRdb itself ran the PCR reads through MiXCR, one entry per CDR3 protein. The sample has over 150,000 distinct CDR3 sequences, about 6% seen once. Trimming removed 5 bases at V and 7 bases at J, with 8 bases between. The CDR3 consists of 11 residues. The sequence was obtained from a girl less than two years old with combined immunodeficiency, due to receive a stem cell transplant. The genes are TRBV12-3 or TRBV12-4 and TRBJ1-2; D may be TRBD1 (6 bases). Sequenced here: PBMCs, sampled before TCRalphabeta/CD19-depleted stem cell transplant. For the CDR3, the DNA is TGTGCCAGCAGTGAGGGGGGTGGCTACACCTTC. As protein: CASSEGGGYTF.